The 9 T cell receptor beta chains reported below all come from one sample, sequenced in a study of CD8+ T cells in alopecia areata. RNA extraction and reverse transcription yielded cDNA as sequencing template. Libraries were prepared by immunoSEQ multiplex PCR; TCRdb keeps only in-frame clonotypes and omits some of them. The data contain about 180,000 clones, around 60% of them seen just once; the ten biggest clones take up approximately 15%. The specimen comprised CD4+ T cells sorted from blood, sampled at week 0. These TCRs come from a human donor with alopecia areata.

This clone was found many times. The CDR3 region has the DNA TGTGCCAGCCTTGGATGGAGCACTGAAGCTTTCTTT. Translated: CASLGWSTEAFF. The chain employs TRBV11-1 and TRBJ1-1, with D unresolved. The CDR3 runs to 12 residues. The V gene's germline CDR1 is SGHAT and CDR2 FQDESV (reference sequence). V lost 8 bases, J lost 4 bases, and 11 bases lay in between.

The chain links TRBV2 to TRBJ1-2, with TRBD1 as a possible D gene (5 bases). The V gene's germline CDR1 is SNHLY and CDR2 FYNNEI. V was trimmed by 6 bases and J by 6 bases, leaving 14 bases between them. This CDR3 has 13 residues. The CDR3 loop reads CASSDRQRNGYTF. DNA for the CDR3: TGTGCCAGCAGCGATAGACAGCGTAATGGCTACACCTTC.

The chain recombines TRBV25-1 with TRBJ2-5, with D maybe TRBD2 (7 bases). The CDR3 consists of 15 residues. From germline, CDR1 is MGHDK and CDR2 SYGVNS. The V and J ends lost 7 bases and 5 bases respectively, with 20 bases between them. CDR3 coding DNA: TGTGCCAGCATCCCAGGAGGGGGGGGTTATGAGACCCAGTACTTC. It yields the protein CASIPGGGGYETQYF.

The chain has TRBV7-2 and TRBJ2-1; TRBD2 aligns across 8 bases. The V gene end was trimmed by 7 bases and the J gene end by 7 bases; junction bases not matched to a gene: 12. The CDR3 has 15 amino acids. Germline CDR1 and CDR2: SGHTA and FQGNSA. The CDR3 sequence is CASTSRVAGSNEQFF. The CDR3 bases are TGTGCCAGCACTTCCCGAGTAGCGGGGTCTAATGAGCAGTTCTTC. Full variable domain (outside the CDR3, taken from reference TRBV7-2 and TRBJ2-1): GAGVSQSPSNKVTEKGKDVELRCDPISGHTALYWYRQSLGQGLEFLIYFQGNSAPDKSGLPSDRFSAERTGGSVSTLTIQRTQQEDSAVYLCASTSRVAGSNEQFFGPGTRLTVL.

This clone was recorded only once. V gene TRBV30 combines with J gene TRBJ1-1, with TRBD1 identical over 8 bases. Losses at the gene ends were 5 bases for V and 5 bases for J; bases not matched to a gene: 7. This CDR3 spans 13 amino acids. In germline, CDR1 is GTSNPN, CDR2 SVGIG (reference sequence). CDR3 amino acids: CAWVLRQGTEAFF. CDR3 bases: TGTGCCTGGGTACTAAGACAGGGGACTGAAGCTTTCTTT.

This clone has a handful of counts. V gene TRBV6-6 combines with J gene TRBJ1-4, with D hard to call. With 9 bases removed from V and 7 bases from J, the gap between germline ends came to 18 bases. Per the germline V gene, CDR1 is MNHNY and CDR2 is SVGAGI (reference sequence). The CDR3 sequence is 14 residues long. This CDR3 reads CARNKKLTGEKLFF. The CDR3 bases are TGTGCCAGAAACAAAAAACTAACGGGTGAAAAACTGTTTTTT.

The chain joins TRBV5-1 to TRBJ2-5; D is undetermined. Germline V gene lookup returns CDR1 SGHRS and CDR2 YFSETQ. The CDR3 is made up of 15 amino acids. The V gene lost 0 bases and the J gene lost 7 bases, with 16 bases spanning the gap. The CDR3 nucleotides are TGCGCCAGCAGCTTGGTGTCGGGCACCGCAGGGACCCAGTACTTC. It translates to CASSLVSGTAGTQYF.

There are a few counts of this clone. The chain combines TRBV29-1 with TRBJ2-7; 7 bases map to TRBD1. This CDR3 contains 13 residues. CDR1 SQVTM and CDR2 ANQGSEA come from the germline V gene. V was pared by 7 bases and J by 4 bases, with 10 bases of the junction left unmatched. The CDR3: CSGIDRVSYEQYF. As DNA, the CDR3 is TGCAGCGGTATCGACAGGGTATCGTACGAGCAGTACTTC.

The CDR3 spells CATVTVATGNSPLHF. In DNA, the CDR3 is TGTGCCACCGTCACTGTGGCAACGGGGAATTCACCCCTCCACTTT. The chain combines TRBV6-1 with TRBJ1-6; D not certain. V shed 10 bases and J shed 7 bases, with 20 bases lying between them. The CDR3 covers 15 residues. CDR1 is MNHNS, CDR2 SASEGT, per germline.